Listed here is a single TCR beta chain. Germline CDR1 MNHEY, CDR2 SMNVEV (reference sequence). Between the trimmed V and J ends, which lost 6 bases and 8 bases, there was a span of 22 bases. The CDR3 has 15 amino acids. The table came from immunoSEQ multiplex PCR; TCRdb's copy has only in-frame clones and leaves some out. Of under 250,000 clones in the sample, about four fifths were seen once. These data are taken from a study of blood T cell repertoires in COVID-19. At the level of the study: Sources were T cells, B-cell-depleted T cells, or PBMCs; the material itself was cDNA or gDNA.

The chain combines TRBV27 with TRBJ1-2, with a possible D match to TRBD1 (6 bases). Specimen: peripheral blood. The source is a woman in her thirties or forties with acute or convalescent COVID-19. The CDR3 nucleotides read TGTGCCAGCAGAGATTCACAGGGTGGAAAGGGCGGCTACACCTTC. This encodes CASRDSQGGKGGYTF.